This T cell receptor (beta chain) was profiled in a study of blood T cell repertoires in COVID-19. In the study overall: Acute-phase and convalescent COVID-19 samples originated in the United States, Italy and Spain. In each case, the material was cDNA or gDNA derived from T cells, B-cell-depleted T cells, or PBMCs.

In the original analysis: The assay estimated nucleated cells by amplifying reference gene primers. Generated by immunoSEQ multiplex PCR, the TCRdb table keeps only in-frame clones and is missing some. The V and J calls and clone size are taken from that table; D and trimming were inferred from the DNA. The table lists roughly 43,000 clones, approximately 88% of them singletons. Germline V lookup: CDR1 SGHTA, CDR2 FQGNSA. The V end lost 1 base, the J end lost 11 bases, and 14 bases lay between the germline ends. CDR3 length: 13 residues. The V and J genes are TRBV7-2 and TRBJ1-2; no reliable D call. The sequencing sample was made of peripheral blood. The receptor was isolated from a human donor in a cohort sampled during active COVID-19. The CDR3 DNA reads TGTGCCAGCAGCTTAGGAGCGGGCAGCCAGTACACCTTC. Encoded protein: CASSLGAGSQYTF.